A single sample gave rise to the 12 T cell receptor beta chains below, sequenced in a study of T cells after yellow fever vaccination. TCRdb ran MiXCR on the 5' RACE reads and lists one entry per CDR3 protein. The sample shows some 150,000 distinct CDR3 sequences, more than 9.5% of them seen only once. Sequencing used CD8+ T cells sorted from PBMCs, obtained 15 days after the yellow fever booster vaccination. Receptor source: a man younger than 35 who received the YFV17D yellow fever vaccine.

The V call is TRBV7-9, the J call TRBJ2-2, with 10 bases that match TRBD1. Losses at the gene ends were 3 bases for V and 3 bases for J; bases not matched to a gene: 7. The CDR3 runs to 17 residues. Germline values: CDR1 SEHNR, CDR2 FQNEAQ (reference sequence). The CDR3 DNA reads as TGTGCCAGCAGCTTCCGACAGGGGGCGCTTCACACCGGGGAGCTGTTTTTT. Translation gives CASSFRQGALHTGELFF.

This clonotype showed up just a few times. V gene TRBV7-2 combines with J gene TRBJ2-7; a weak D match, TRBD2 (5 bases). The CDR3 is 15 residues long. Germline CDR1 SGHTA, CDR2 FQGNSA. Trimming removed 5 bases at V and 0 bases at J, with 14 bases between. CDR3 residues: CASSPEDGNSYEQYF. CDR3 bases: TGTGCCAGCAGCCCAGAGGACGGGAACTCCTACGAGCAGTACTTC.

This clonotype was detected only a few times. This chain connects TRBV5-4 to TRBJ2-2; perhaps TRBD2 as D (6 bases). Germline V gene sequence: CDR1 SGHNT, CDR2 YYREEE (reference sequence). Trimming took 0 bases from V and 5 from J, leaving 11 bases between them. This CDR3 is built from 15 residues. The chain's CDR3 is CASSLGAGPTGELFF. The CDR3 DNA sequence: TGTGCCAGCAGCTTGGGGGCGGGGCCGACCGGGGAGCTGTTTTTT.

This clonotype has more than one count but fewer than ten. V usage is TRBV4-3 and J usage is TRBJ2-6, with D possibly being TRBD1 (6 bases). The V gene's germline CDR1 is LGHNA and CDR2 YSLEER. The CDR3 is 17 residues long. Trimming stripped 0 bases from V and 1 base from J, with 10 bases between. Written as DNA, the CDR3 is TGCGCCAGCAGCCAAGACCGTCAGGGGTCTGGGGCCAACGTCCTGACTTTC. Its translation is CASSQDRQGSGANVLTF.

This clonotype was observed a few times. The gene calls are TRBV7-9 and TRBJ1-4; TRBD1 aligns across 9 bases. This CDR3 contains 16 residues. Germline values: CDR1 SEHNR, CDR2 FQNEAQ (reference sequence). The ends lost 2 bases at V and 7 bases at J; junction bases unmatched: 8. Written as DNA, the CDR3 is TGTGCCAGCAGCTTATGGACCGGGACAGGGATTGAAAAACTGTTTTTT. Amino acid sequence: CASSLWTGTGIEKLFF.

In its sample, this clonotype was seen a few times. The V gene is TRBV20-1, the J gene TRBJ2-3, with D unresolved. Germline V lookup: CDR1 DFQATT, CDR2 SNEGSKA (reference sequence). Trimming cost V 7 bases and J 0 bases, with 23 bases left between them. The CDR3 is made up of 17 amino acids. The CDR3 sequence is CSVTPPPVELSTDTQYF. CDR3 nucleotides: TGCAGTGTTACTCCCCCCCCGGTAGAACTAAGCACAGATACGCAGTATTTT.

This rearrangement joins TRBV5-1 to TRBJ2-1; 9 nucleotides match TRBD2. J lost 3 bases, V lost 4 bases, and 5 bases had no gene match. The CDR3 has 15 residues. Germline V gene data show CDR1 as SGHRS and CDR2 as YFSETQ. This CDR3 is CASSALAGFYNEQFF. Here the CDR3 DNA reads TGCGCCAGCAGCGCTCTAGCGGGGTTCTACAATGAGCAGTTCTTC. The variable domain in full, completed from reference TRBV5-1 and TRBJ2-1, reads KAGVTQTPRYLIKTRGQQVTLSCSPISGHRSVSWYQQTPGQGLQFLFEYFSETQRNKGNFPGRFSGRQFSNSRSEMNVSTLELGDSALYLCASSALAGFYNEQFFGPGTRLTVL.

The gene calls are TRBV19 and TRBJ2-7, with D perhaps matching TRBD1 or TRBD2 (5 bases each). The CDR3 has 13 residues. The ends were cut back, 1 base at V and 5 bases at J, with 9 bases in the middle. Germline CDR1 and CDR2: LNHDA and SQIVND (reference sequence). CDR3 in DNA: TGTGCCAGTAGTATAGTACGGGGCAACGAGCAGTACTTC. This encodes CASSIVRGNEQYF.

CDR3 residues: CSASRDRGTRETQYF. CDR3 bases: TGCAGTGCTTCACGGGACAGGGGAACAAGAGAGACCCAGTACTTC. This chain links TRBV20-1 with TRBJ2-5, with 10 bases that match TRBD1. The CDR3 length is 15 residues. CDR1 is DFQATT and CDR2 is SNEGSKA in the germline V gene (reference sequence). Trimming removed 5 bases from V and 4 bases from J; junction bases left unmatched: 10.

This chain connects TRBV27 to TRBJ1-1; D uncertain. Trimming removed 4 bases at V and 9 bases at J, with 18 bases between. CDR1 is MNHEY, CDR2 SMNVEV, per germline (reference sequence). The CDR3 is 14 residues long. The CDR3 spells CASSSRTAIRKAFF. The CDR3 DNA is TGTGCCAGCAGTTCCCGGACGGCGATACGAAAAGCTTTCTTT.

The chain couples TRBV29-1 to TRBJ2-2; D possibly matches TRBD1 or TRBD2 (6 bases each). The CDR3 length is 15 residues. V was pared by 4 bases and J by 1 base, with 13 bases between. Germline V CDR1 and CDR2: SQVTM, ANQGSEA. The CDR3 DNA follows: TGCAGCGTTGCCCGGGGGCTCGGGAACACCGGGGAGCTGTTTTTT. Translated: CSVARGLGNTGELFF.

This chain uses TRBV6-5 with TRBJ1-5; weak D call: TRBD1 (5 bases). Trimming stripped 4 bases from V and 5 bases from J, with 12 bases between. CDR1 is MNHEY and CDR2 is SVGAGI in the germline V gene. There are 14 residues in the CDR3. The CDR3 protein is CASSFGTPYQPQHF. As DNA, the CDR3 is TGTGCCAGCAGTTTCGGGACCCCATATCAGCCCCAGCATTTT.